This T cell receptor beta chain was profiled in a study of shared clonotypes between healthy human individuals. In the study overall: Plates per donor: three CD4 naive, three CD4 memory, two CD8 naive, one CD8 memory.

Measured with immunoSEQ multiplex PCR; TCRdb has only the in-frame clones, and not every one. The sample shows around 600,000 clones, roughly 97% of them seen only once. CDR1 is LNHDA, CDR2 SQIVND, per germline (reference sequence). Losses at the gene ends were 7 bases for V and 8 bases for J; bases not matched to a gene: 10. The CDR3 extends over 14 amino acids. The TCR was taken from a woman aged 25 to 39 in good health. The V gene is TRBV19, the J gene TRBJ2-1, with 8 nucleotides matching TRBD2. Sequenced: naive CD4+ T cells sorted from blood. Specified subset: CD45RA+ positively selected. CDR3 bases: TGTGCCAGTACCGGGGGACTAGTTATCGATGAGCAGTTCTTC. Protein product: CASTGGLVIDEQFF.